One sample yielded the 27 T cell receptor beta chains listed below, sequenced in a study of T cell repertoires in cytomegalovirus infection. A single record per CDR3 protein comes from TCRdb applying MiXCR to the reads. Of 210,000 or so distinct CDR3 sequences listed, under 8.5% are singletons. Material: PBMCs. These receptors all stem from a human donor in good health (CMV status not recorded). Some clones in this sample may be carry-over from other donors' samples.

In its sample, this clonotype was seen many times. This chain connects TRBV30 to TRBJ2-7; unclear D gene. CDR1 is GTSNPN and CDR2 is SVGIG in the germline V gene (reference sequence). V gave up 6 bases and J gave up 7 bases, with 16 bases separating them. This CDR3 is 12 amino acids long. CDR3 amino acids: CACTYRVREQYF. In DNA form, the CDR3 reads TGTGCCTGTACCTACCGGGTTCGGGAGCAGTACTTC.

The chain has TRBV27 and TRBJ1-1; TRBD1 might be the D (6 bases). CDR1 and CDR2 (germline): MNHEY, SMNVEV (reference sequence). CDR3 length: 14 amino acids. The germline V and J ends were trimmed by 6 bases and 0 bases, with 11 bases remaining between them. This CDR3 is CASSRDMMNTEAFF. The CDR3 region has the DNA TGTGCCAGCAGCCGGGACATGATGAACACTGAAGCTTTCTTT.

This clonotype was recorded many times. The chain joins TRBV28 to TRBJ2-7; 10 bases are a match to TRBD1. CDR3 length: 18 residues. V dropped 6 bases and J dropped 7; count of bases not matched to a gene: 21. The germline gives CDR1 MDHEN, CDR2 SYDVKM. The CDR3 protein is CASRPFVAGTGARGEQYF. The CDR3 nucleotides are TGTGCCAGCAGGCCCTTTGTGGCTGGGACAGGGGCGCGCGGGGAGCAGTACTTC.

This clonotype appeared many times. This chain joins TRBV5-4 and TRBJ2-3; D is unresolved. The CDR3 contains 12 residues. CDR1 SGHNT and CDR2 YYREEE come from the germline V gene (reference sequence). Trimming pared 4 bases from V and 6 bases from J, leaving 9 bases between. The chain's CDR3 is CASSQYKDTQYF. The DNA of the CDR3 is TGTGCCAGCAGCCAGTACAAGGATACGCAGTATTTT.

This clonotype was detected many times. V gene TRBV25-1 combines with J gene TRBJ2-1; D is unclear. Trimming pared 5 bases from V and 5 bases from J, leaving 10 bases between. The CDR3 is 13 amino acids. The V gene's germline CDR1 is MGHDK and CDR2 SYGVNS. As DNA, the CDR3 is TGTGCCAGCAGTCTATCGTCAGACAATGAGCAGTTCTTC. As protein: CASSLSSDNEQFF.

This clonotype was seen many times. CDR3 region: CASSLDRGDNEQFF. The CDR3 DNA sequence: TGTGCCAGCAGCTTAGACAGGGGGGACAATGAGCAGTTCTTC. The chain employs TRBV7-6 and TRBJ2-1, with TRBD1 matching over 8 bases. In germline, CDR1 is SGHVS, CDR2 FNYEAQ. V was pared by 1 base and J by 5 bases, with 1 base of the junction left unmatched. This CDR3 has 14 amino acids.

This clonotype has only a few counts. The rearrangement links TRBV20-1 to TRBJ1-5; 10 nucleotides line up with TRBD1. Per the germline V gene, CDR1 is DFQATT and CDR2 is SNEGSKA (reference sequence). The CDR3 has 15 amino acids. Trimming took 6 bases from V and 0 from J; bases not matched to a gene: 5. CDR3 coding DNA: TGCAGTGCAGGGGACAGGGGCTATAGCAATCAGCCCCAGCATTTT. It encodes CSAGDRGYSNQPQHF.

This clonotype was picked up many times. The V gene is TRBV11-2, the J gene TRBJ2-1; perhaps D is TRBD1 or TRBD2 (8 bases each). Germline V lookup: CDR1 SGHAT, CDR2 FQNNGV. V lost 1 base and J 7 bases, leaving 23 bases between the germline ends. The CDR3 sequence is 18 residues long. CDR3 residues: CASSLAGGGRGQYNEQFF. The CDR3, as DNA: TGTGCCAGCAGCTTAGCGGGGGGGGGCAGGGGGCAGTATAATGAGCAGTTCTTC.

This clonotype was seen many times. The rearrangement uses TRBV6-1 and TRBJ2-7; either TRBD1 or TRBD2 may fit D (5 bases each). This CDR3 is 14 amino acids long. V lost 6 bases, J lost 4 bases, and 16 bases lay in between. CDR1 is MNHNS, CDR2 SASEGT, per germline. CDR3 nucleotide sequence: TGTGCCAGCAGAAAAGCCGGGACGGAATACGAGCAGTACTTC. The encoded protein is CASRKAGTEYEQYF.

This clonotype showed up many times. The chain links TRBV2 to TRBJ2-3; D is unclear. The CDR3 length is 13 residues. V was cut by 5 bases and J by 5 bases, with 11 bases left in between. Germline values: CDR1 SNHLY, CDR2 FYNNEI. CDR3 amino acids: CASSFNPRDTQYF. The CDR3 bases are TGTGCCAGCAGTTTCAACCCCCGAGATACGCAGTATTTT. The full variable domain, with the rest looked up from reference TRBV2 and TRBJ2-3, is EPEVTQTPSHQVTQMGQEVILRCVPISNHLYFYWYRQILGQKVEFLVSFYNNEISEKSEIFDDQFSVERPDGSNFTLKIRSTKLEDSAMYFCASSFNPRDTQYFGPGTRLTVL.

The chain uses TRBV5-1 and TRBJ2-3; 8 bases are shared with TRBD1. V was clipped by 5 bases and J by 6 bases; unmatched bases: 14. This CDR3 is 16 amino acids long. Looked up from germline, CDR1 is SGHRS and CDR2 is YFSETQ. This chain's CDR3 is CASRRTGRFEGDTQYF. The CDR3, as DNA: TGCGCCAGCAGACGGACAGGGAGATTTGAAGGGGATACGCAGTATTTT.

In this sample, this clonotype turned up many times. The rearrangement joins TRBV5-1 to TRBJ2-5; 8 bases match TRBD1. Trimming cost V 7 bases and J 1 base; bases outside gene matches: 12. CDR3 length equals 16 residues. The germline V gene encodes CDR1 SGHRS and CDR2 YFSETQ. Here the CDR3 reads CASAPAGQGIQETQYF. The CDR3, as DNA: TGCGCCAGCGCACCCGCCGGACAGGGAATCCAAGAGACCCAGTACTTC.

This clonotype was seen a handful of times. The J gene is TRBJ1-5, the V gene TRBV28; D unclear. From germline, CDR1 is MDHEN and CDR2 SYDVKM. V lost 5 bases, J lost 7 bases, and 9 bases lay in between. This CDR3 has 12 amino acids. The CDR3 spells CASSKPQQPQHF. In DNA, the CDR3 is TGTGCCAGCAGTAAACCCCAACAGCCCCAGCATTTT. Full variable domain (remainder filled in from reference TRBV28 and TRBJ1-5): DVKVTQSSRYLVKRTGEKVFLECVQDMDHENMFWYRQDPGLGLRLIYFSYDVKMKEKGDIPEGYSVSREKKERFSLILESASTNQTSMYLCASSKPQQPQHFGDGTRLSIL.

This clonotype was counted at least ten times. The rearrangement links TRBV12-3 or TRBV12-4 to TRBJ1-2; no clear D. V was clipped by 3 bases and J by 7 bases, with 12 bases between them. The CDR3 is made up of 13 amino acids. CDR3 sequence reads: CASSFKAVGGYTF. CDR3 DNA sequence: TGTGCCAGCAGTTTTAAGGCGGTCGGTGGCTACACCTTC.

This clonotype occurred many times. The CDR3 loop is CASGGPQHF. Here the CDR3 DNA reads TGTGCCTCCGGGGGGCCCCAGCATTTT. This chain joins TRBV28 and TRBJ1-5, with D possibly TRBD1 on 5 matching bases. The germline CDR1 and CDR2 sequences are MDHEN and SYDVKM. The CDR3 is 9 amino acids. Trimming shortened V by 11 bases and J by 9 bases, and 8 bases separated the two germline ends.

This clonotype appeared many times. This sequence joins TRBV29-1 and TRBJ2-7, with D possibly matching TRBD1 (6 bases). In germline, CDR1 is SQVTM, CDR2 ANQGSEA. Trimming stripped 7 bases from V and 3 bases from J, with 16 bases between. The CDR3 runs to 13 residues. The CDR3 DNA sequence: TGCAGCGCCGCCTTAGGACAGCACTACGAGCAGTACTTC. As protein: CSAALGQHYEQYF.

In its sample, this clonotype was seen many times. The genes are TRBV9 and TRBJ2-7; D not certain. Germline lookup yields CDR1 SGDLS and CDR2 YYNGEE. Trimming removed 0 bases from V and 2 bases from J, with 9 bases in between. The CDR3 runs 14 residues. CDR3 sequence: CASSVEGYTYEQYF. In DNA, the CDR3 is TGTGCCAGCAGCGTAGAAGGGTACACCTACGAGCAGTACTTC. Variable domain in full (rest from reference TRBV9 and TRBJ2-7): DSGVTQTPKHLITATGQRVTLRCSPRSGDLSVYWYQQSLDQGLQFLIQYYNGEERAKGNILERFSAQQFPDLHSELNLSSLELGDSALYFCASSVEGYTYEQYFGPGTRLTVT.

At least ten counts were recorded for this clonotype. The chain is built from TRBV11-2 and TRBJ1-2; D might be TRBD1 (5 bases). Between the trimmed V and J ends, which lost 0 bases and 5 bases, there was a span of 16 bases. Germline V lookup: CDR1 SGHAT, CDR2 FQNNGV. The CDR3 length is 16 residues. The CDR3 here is CASSLEMVGAGYGYTF. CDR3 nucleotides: TGTGCCAGCAGCTTAGAGATGGTTGGAGCAGGGTATGGCTACACCTTC. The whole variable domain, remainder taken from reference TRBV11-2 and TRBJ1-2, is EAGVAQSPRYKIIEKRQSVAFWCNPISGHATLYWYQQILGQGPKLLIQFQNNGVVDDSQLPKDRFSAERLKGVDSTLKIQPAKLEDSAVYLCASSLEMVGAGYGYTFGSGTRLTVV.

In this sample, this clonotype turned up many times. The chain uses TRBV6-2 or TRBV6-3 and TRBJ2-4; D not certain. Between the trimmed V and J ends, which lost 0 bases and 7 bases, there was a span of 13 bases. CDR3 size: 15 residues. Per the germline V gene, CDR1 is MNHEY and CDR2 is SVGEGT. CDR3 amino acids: CASSYSMAFGNIQYF. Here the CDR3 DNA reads TGTGCCAGCAGTTACTCGATGGCATTCGGGAACATTCAGTACTTC.

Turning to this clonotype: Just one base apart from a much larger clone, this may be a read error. CDR3 protein: CASSEYSGTGYEEQFF. CDR3 DNA sequence: TGTGCCAGCAGTGAATACTCAGGGACAGGGTACGAGGAGCAGTTCTTC. The chain couples TRBV25-1 to TRBJ2-1; 9 bases fit TRBD1. J was trimmed by 10 bases and V by 0 bases; bases with no gene match: 10. Looked up from germline, CDR1 is MGHDK and CDR2 is SYGVNS. The CDR3 contains 16 residues.

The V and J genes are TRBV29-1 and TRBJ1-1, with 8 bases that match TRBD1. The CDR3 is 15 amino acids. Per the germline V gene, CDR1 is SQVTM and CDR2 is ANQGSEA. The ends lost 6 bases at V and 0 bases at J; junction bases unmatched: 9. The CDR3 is CSVGSTGAVNTEAFF. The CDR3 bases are TGCAGCGTGGGGTCGACAGGGGCTGTGAACACTGAAGCTTTCTTT.

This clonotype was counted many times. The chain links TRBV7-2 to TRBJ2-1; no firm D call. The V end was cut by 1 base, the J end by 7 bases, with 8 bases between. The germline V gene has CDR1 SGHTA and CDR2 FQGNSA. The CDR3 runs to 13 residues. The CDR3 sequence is CASSLEVENEQFF. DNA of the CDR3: TGTGCCAGCAGCTTAGAAGTGGAAAATGAGCAGTTCTTC.

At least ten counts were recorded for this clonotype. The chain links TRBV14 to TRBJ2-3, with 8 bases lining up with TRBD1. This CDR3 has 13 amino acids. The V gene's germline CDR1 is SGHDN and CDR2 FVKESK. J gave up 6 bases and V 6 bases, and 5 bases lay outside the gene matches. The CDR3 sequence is CASRGRGRDTQYF. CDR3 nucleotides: TGTGCCAGCAGGGGCAGGGGGCGCGATACGCAGTATTTT.

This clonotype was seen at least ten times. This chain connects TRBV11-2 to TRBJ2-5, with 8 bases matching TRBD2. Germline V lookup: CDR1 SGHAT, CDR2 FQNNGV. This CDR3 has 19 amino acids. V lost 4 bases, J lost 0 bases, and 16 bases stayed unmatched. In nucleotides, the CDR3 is TGTGCCAGCAGCTCCTCTATTCACGCCCAACTAGCGGACCAAGAGACCCAGTACTTC. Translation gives CASSSSIHAQLADQETQYF. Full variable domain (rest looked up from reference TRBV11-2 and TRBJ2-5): EAGVAQSPRYKIIEKRQSVAFWCNPISGHATLYWYQQILGQGPKLLIQFQNNGVVDDSQLPKDRFSAERLKGVDSTLKIQPAKLEDSAVYLCASSSSIHAQLADQETQYFGPGTRLLVL.

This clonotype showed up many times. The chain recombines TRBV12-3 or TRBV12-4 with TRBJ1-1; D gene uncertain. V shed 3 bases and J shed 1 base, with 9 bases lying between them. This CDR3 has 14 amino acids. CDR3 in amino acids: CASSFSWENTEAFF. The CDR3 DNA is TGTGCCAGCAGTTTCTCGTGGGAGAACACTGAAGCTTTCTTT.

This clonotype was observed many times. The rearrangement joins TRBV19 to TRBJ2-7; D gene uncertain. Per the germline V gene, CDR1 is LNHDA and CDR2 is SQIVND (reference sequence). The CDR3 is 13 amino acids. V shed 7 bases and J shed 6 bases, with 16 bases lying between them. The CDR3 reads CASTPSAGREQYF. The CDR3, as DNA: TGTGCCAGTACCCCTTCGGCAGGTCGCGAGCAGTACTTC. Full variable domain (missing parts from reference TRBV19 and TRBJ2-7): DGGITQSPKYLFRKEGQNVTLSCEQNLNHDAMYWYRQDPGQGLRLIYYSQIVNDFQKGDIAEGYSVSREKKESFPLTVTSAQKNPTAFYLCASTPSAGREQYFGPGTRLTVT.

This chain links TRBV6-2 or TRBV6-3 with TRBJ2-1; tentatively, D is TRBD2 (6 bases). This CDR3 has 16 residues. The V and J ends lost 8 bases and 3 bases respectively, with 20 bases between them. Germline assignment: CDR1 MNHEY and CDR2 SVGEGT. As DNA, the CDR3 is TGTGCCAGCCGAATTAGCGGTGGGATATTCTACAATGAGCAGTTCTTC. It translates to CASRISGGIFYNEQFF.